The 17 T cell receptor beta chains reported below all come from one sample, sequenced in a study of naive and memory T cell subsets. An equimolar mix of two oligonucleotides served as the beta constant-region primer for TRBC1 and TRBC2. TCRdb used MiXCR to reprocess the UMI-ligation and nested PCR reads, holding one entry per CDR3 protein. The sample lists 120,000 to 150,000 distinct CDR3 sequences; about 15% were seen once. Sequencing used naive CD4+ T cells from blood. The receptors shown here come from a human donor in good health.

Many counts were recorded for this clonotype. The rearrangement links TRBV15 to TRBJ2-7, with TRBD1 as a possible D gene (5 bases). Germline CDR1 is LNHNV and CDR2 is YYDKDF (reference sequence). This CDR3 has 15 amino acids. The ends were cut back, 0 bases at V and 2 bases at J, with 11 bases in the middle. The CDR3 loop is CATSRERLGAYEQYF. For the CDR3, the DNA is TGTGCCACCAGCAGAGAACGGTTAGGGGCCTACGAGCAGTACTTC.

CDR3 nucleotides: TGTGCCAGCAGATCCCCGGGACAGGGGGCGCGAGTTGGCTATGGCTACACCTTC. This sequence encodes CASRSPGQGARVGYGYTF. This chain connects TRBV28 to TRBJ1-2; TRBD1 matches 12 bases. The V and J ends lost 6 bases and 4 bases, in that order; junction bases with no gene match: 15. The CDR3 has 18 residues. Germline CDR1 MDHEN, CDR2 SYDVKM.

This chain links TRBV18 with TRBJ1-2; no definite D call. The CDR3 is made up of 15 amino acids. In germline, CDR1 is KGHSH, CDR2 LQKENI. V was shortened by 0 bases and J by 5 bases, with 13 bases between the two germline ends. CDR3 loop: CASSPPVRGFYGYTF. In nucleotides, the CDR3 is TGTGCCAGCTCACCACCGGTTCGGGGTTTTTATGGCTACACCTTC.

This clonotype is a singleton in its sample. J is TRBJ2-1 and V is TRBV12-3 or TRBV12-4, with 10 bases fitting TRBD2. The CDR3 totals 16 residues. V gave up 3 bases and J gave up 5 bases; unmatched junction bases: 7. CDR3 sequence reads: CASSFSSGRFHNEQFF. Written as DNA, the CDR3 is TGTGCCAGCAGTTTCAGTAGCGGGAGGTTTCACAATGAGCAGTTCTTC.

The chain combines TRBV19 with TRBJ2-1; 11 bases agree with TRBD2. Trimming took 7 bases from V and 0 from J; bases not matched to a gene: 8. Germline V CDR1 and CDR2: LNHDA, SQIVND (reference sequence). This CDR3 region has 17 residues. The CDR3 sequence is CASKETSGTSSYNEQFF. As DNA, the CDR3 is TGTGCCAGTAAGGAGACTAGCGGGACGAGCTCCTACAATGAGCAGTTCTTC.

The CDR3 protein is CASSQDPLAEGLLSTDTQYF. In nucleotides, the CDR3 is TGTGCCAGCAGCCAAGATCCACTAGCGGAGGGACTCCTAAGCACAGATACGCAGTATTTT. V usage is TRBV4-2 and J usage is TRBJ2-3, with 8 bases identical to TRBD2. With V trimmed by 0 bases and J by 0 bases, 14 bases remained unmatched. There are 20 residues in the CDR3. CDR1 is LGHNA, CDR2 YNFKEQ, per germline.

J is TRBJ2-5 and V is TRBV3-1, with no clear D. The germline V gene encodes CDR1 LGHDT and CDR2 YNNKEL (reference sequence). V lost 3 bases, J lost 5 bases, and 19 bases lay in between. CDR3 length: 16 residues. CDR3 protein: CASSHSFVGPHETQYF. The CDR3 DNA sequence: TGTGCCAGCAGCCATTCATTCGTCGGGCCCCATGAGACCCAGTACTTC.

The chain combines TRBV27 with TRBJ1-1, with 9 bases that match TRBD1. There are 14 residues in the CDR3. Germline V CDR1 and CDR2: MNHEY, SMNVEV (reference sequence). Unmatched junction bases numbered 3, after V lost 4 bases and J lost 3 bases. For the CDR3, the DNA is TGTGCCAGCAGTTCGTGGGACAGGGACACTGAAGCTTTCTTT. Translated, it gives CASSSWDRDTEAFF.

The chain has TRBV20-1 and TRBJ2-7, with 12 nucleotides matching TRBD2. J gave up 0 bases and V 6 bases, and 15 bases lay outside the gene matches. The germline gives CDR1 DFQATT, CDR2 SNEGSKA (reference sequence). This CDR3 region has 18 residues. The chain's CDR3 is CSARPRTSGTLSSYEQYF. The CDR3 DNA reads TGCAGTGCACGGCCCCGGACTAGCGGGACCCTGAGCTCCTACGAGCAGTACTTC.

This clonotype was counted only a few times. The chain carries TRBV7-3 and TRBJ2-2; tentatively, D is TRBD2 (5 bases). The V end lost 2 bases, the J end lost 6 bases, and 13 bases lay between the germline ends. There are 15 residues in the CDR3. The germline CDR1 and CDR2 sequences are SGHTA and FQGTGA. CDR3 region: CASSLELARAGELFF. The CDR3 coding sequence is TGTGCCAGCAGCTTAGAATTAGCGCGGGCCGGGGAGCTGTTTTTT. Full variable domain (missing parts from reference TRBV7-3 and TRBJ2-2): GAGVSQTPSNKVTEKGKYVELRCDPISGHTALYWYRQSLGQGPEFLIYFQGTGAADDSGLPNDRFFAVRPEGSVSTLKIQRTERGDSAVYLCASSLELARAGELFFGEGSRLTVL.

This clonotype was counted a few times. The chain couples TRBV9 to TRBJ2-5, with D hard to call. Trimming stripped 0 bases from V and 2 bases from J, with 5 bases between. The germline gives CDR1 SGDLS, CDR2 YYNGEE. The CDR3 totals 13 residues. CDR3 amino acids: CASSVAQQETQYF. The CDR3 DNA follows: TGTGCCAGCAGCGTAGCGCAGCAAGAGACCCAGTACTTC.

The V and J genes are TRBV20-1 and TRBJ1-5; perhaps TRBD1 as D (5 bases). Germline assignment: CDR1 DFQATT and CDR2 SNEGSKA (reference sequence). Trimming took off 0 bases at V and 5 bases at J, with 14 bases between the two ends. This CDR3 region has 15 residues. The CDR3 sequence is CSARDRPGTDQPQHF. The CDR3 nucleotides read TGCAGTGCTAGAGATCGGCCAGGGACGGATCAGCCCCAGCATTTT.

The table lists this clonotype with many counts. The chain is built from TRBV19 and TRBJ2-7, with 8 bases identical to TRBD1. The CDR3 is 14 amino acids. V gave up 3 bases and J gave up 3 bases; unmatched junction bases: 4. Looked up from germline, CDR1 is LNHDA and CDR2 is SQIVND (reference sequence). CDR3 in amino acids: CASSIGTGGYEQYF. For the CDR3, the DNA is TGTGCCAGTAGTATCGGGACAGGAGGCTACGAGCAGTACTTC. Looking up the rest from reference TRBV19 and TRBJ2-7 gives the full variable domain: DGGITQSPKYLFRKEGQNVTLSCEQNLNHDAMYWYRQDPGQGLRLIYYSQIVNDFQKGDIAEGYSVSREKKESFPLTVTSAQKNPTAFYLCASSIGTGGYEQYFGPGTRLTVT.

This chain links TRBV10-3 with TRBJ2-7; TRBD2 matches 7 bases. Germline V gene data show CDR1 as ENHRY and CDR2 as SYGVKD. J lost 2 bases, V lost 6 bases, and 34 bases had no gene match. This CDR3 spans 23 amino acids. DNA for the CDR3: TGTGCCATCAGCGCTAGTCGCGGGGCTGGGGGTGACTTATTCACAGCGGGACCCTACGAGCAGTACTTC. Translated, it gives CAISASRGAGGDLFTAGPYEQYF.

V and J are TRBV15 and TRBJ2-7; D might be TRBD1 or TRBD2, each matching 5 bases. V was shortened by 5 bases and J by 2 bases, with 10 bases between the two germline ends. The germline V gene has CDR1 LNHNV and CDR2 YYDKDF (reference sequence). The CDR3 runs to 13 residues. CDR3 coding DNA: TGTGCCACCAGCCGGGGCAGCCCCTACGAGCAGTACTTC. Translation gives CATSRGSPYEQYF.

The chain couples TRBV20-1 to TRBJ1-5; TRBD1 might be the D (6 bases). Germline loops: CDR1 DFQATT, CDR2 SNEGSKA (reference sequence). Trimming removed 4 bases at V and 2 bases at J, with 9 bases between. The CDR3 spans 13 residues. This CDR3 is CSAMPGGNQPQHF. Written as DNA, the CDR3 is TGCAGTGCTATGCCAGGGGGCAATCAGCCCCAGCATTTT.

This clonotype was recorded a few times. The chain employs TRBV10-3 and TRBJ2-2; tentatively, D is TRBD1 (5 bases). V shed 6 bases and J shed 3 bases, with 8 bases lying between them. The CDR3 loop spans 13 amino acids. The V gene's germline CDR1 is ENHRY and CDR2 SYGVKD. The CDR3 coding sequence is TGTGCCATCAGGGGGCCCTACACCGGGGAGCTGTTTTTT. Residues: CAIRGPYTGELFF.